This T cell receptor (beta chain) derives from a study of blood T cells in healthy people across ages. With a J-beta primer mix and a sample-barcoded 5' primer, a second PCR ran 7 to 11 cycles. A template-switch adaptor containing 12 random nucleotides labeled each cDNA molecule. TCRdb reprocessed the 5' RACE reads via MiXCR and lists one record per CDR3 protein. This table holds about 560,000 distinct CDR3 sequences, 27% found once. This CDR3 has 14 residues. Germline CDR1 MGHDK, CDR2 SYGVNS. The same sample was also used in a study of T cells of mothers and their children. As reported in that work: There were over 9 million TCR beta CDR3 reads from each mother and about 3 million from each child.

Sequencing was carried out using blood. This TCR derives from a boy younger than 10 in good health. The genes are TRBV25-1 and TRBJ2-1; D is ambiguous. The J call is uncertain, as TRBJ2-7 better fits the DNA end. Here the CDR3 reads CASSDKGTSYEQYF. The CDR3, as DNA: TGTGCCAGCAGTGATAAGGGTACCTCCTACGAGCAGTACTTC.